The 32 T cell receptor beta chains below were found in one sample sequenced in a study of T cells after yellow fever vaccination. TCRdb re-derived calls from the 5' RACE reads in MiXCR, one entry per CDR3 protein. The sample has under 90,000 distinct CDR3 sequences, approximately 7% seen once; the top ten hold more than 35%. Sequences were derived from CD8+ T cells sorted from PBMCs, sampled more than 40 days after the first yellow fever vaccination. Source of these receptors: a man aged 18 to 30 who received the YFV17D yellow fever vaccine.

This clonotype has ten or more counts. V and J are TRBV12-3 or TRBV12-4 and TRBJ2-3, with no clear D. The CDR3 runs to 13 residues. Trimming pared 3 bases from V and 2 bases from J, leaving 6 bases between. CDR3 sequence: CASSLLDTDTQYF. CDR3 sequence (DNA): TGTGCCAGCAGTTTGCTAGACACAGATACGCAGTATTTT.

This clonotype has a count of ten or more. The chain links TRBV20-1 to TRBJ2-3, with D perhaps matching TRBD2 (6 bases). Germline CDR1 is DFQATT and CDR2 is SNEGSKA (reference sequence). This CDR3 spans 15 amino acids. V lost 2 bases and J lost 3, with 15 bases in between. The CDR3 loop reads CSARPSQGGTDTQYF. The CDR3, as DNA: TGCAGTGCTAGACCGTCGCAGGGAGGAACAGATACGCAGTATTTT.

This clonotype was seen ten or more times. J is TRBJ2-5 and V is TRBV7-9; a weak D match, TRBD2 (5 bases). Germline V gives CDR1 SEHNR, CDR2 FQNEAQ (reference sequence). The CDR3 sequence is 14 residues long. Trimming removed 5 bases from V and 0 bases from J, with 10 bases in between. The CDR3 DNA reads as TGTGCCAGCAGCCCGAGGGTGTACCAAGAGACCCAGTACTTC. Translated: CASSPRVYQETQYF.

As for this clonotype: This may be a read error: a much more frequent sequence differs by one nucleotide. The V call is TRBV30, the J call TRBJ2-1; perhaps TRBD2 as D (5 bases). V lost 0 bases to trimming and J lost 3 bases, with 15 bases between them. This CDR3 has 16 residues. CDR1 is GTSNPN, CDR2 SVGIG, per germline (reference sequence). This chain's CDR3 is CAWSVARTHYYNEQFF. The CDR3 nucleotides read TGTGCCTGGAGTGTAGCTCGGACTCACTACTACAATGAGCAGTTCTTC. The full variable domain, its missing parts supplied by reference TRBV30 and TRBJ2-1, is SQTIHQWPATLVQPVGSPLSLECTVEGTSNPNLYWYRQAAGRGLQLLFYSVGIGQISSEVPQNLSASRPQDRQFILSSKKLLLSDSGFYLCAWSVARTHYYNEQFFGPGTRLTVL.

This clonotype was counted at least ten times. The V and J genes are TRBV7-2 and TRBJ2-7; TRBD1 might be the D (5 bases). The germline V gene has CDR1 SGHTA and CDR2 FQGNSA. V was clipped by 1 base and J by 3 bases, with 7 bases between them. This CDR3 has 13 residues. The CDR3 DNA reads TGTGCCAGCAGCTTAGGAACAGGCTACGAGCAGTACGTC. Its translation is CASSLGTGYEQYV.

The chain couples TRBV7-9 to TRBJ2-2; no clear D gene. CDR1 SEHNR and CDR2 FQNEAQ come from the germline V gene (reference sequence). The CDR3 extends over 13 amino acids. Trimming shortened V by 5 bases and J by 9 bases, and 13 bases separated the two germline ends. The CDR3 here is CASSPPFRRELFF. The CDR3 DNA reads TGTGCCAGCAGCCCCCCTTTCCGCCGGGAGCTGTTTTTT.

The V gene is TRBV3-1, the J gene TRBJ1-3; the D is unclear. In germline, CDR1 is LGHDT, CDR2 YNNKEL (reference sequence). The V and J ends lost 4 bases and 0 bases respectively, with 7 bases between them. The CDR3 spans 14 residues. In nucleotides, the CDR3 is TGTGCCAGCAGCCCTTTATTCTCTGGAAACACCATATATTTT. As protein: CASSPLFSGNTIYF.

This clonotype showed up many times. The chain combines TRBV15 with TRBJ2-1; D is unclear. Germline lookup yields CDR1 LNHNV and CDR2 YYDKDF (reference sequence). V shed 1 base and J shed 7 bases, with 11 bases lying between them. The CDR3 is 14 amino acids. CDR3: CATSRAPGRNEQFF. DNA of the CDR3: TGTGCCACCAGCAGAGCGCCTGGGCGGAATGAGCAGTTCTTC.

This clonotype appeared many times. V and J are TRBV29-1 and TRBJ2-1; D ambiguous. The germline V and J ends were trimmed by 3 bases and 10 bases, with 13 bases remaining between them. CDR1 and CDR2 from the germline V gene are SQVTM and ANQGSEA. CDR3 size: 12 residues. The CDR3 nucleotides read TGCAGCGTTGAGGGGATGAACGGGGAGCAGTTCTTC. This sequence encodes CSVEGMNGEQFF.

The chain carries TRBV7-6 and TRBJ2-1; 9 bases fit TRBD1. Germline V lookup: CDR1 SGHVS, CDR2 FNYEAQ. Trimming at V came to 6 bases and at J to 8 bases, leaving 14 bases not matched to a gene. The CDR3 is 16 amino acids. CDR3 nucleotide sequence: TGTGCCAGCAGTATAGGACAGGGGAGGCTGGGCGATGAGCAGTTCTTC. The encoded protein is CASSIGQGRLGDEQFF.

This clonotype was observed a few times. V usage is TRBV29-1 and J usage is TRBJ2-1; TRBD2 matches at 9 bases. Per germline, CDR1 SQVTM and CDR2 ANQGSEA. CDR3 length equals 14 residues. V shed 6 bases and J 8 bases; nucleotides not matched to a gene: 11. The CDR3 DNA reads as TGCAGCGTGCAGCGGGGGGTCCTCCGGCATGAGCAGTTCTTC. It encodes CSVQRGVLRHEQFF.

This sequence joins TRBV7-8 and TRBJ1-5, with 7 nucleotides matching TRBD1. The trim removed 5 bases at V and 11 bases at J, leaving 6 bases unmatched. Looked up from germline, CDR1 is SGHVS and CDR2 is FQNEAQ. The CDR3 is 12 residues long. CDR3 bases: TGTGCCAGCAGCCTAAGGGGGACAGCCCAGCATTTT. This sequence encodes CASSLRGTAQHF.

There are a few counts of this clonotype. The chain has TRBV5-4 and TRBJ2-3, with 7 bases fitting TRBD2. J lost 5 bases, V lost 4 bases, and 13 bases had no gene match. The CDR3 contains 16 residues. CDR1 SGHNT and CDR2 YYREEE come from the germline V gene (reference sequence). The CDR3 is CASSGELAGDRDTQYF. DNA of the CDR3: TGTGCCAGCAGCGGGGAGCTTGCGGGGGACCGAGATACGCAGTATTTT.

This clonotype was seen at least ten times. The chain combines TRBV6-5 with TRBJ1-6; D is unclear. V was pared by 5 bases and J by 10 bases, with 18 bases between. This CDR3 region has 15 residues. Germline CDR1 MNHEY, CDR2 SVGAGI. The chain's CDR3 is CASSTSDGITSPLHF. The CDR3 coding sequence is TGTGCCAGCAGTACCTCGGACGGGATAACGTCACCCCTCCACTTT.

With respect to this clonotype: A much larger clonotype is one base distant, so this may be a read error. Because the CDR3 is missing its conserved closing phenylalanine or tryptophan, this is likely a read error. This rearrangement joins TRBV6-5 to TRBJ2-7; D is possibly TRBD1 (6 bases). V lost 2 bases to trimming and J lost 2 bases, with 10 bases between them. Germline V gives CDR1 MNHEY, CDR2 SVGAGI. The CDR3 has 14 amino acids. The CDR3 sequence: CASSYRTATYEQYI. CDR3 in DNA: TGTGCCAGCAGTTACAGGACAGCTACCTACGAGCAGTACATC.

This clonotype was detected only a few times. The chain has TRBV15 and TRBJ2-7; D unresolved. The V gene's germline CDR1 is LNHNV and CDR2 YYDKDF (reference sequence). Trimming removed 8 bases at V and 1 base at J, with 15 bases between. The CDR3 has 14 amino acids. CDR3 loop: CATALVGFSYEQYF. CDR3 coding DNA: TGTGCCACCGCGTTAGTGGGGTTTTCCTACGAGCAGTACTTC.

This clonotype was observed many times. The chain carries TRBV12-3 or TRBV12-4 and TRBJ1-1; D may be TRBD1 (5 bases). The CDR3 length is 15 residues. V was cut by 8 bases and J by 8 bases, with 24 bases left in between. The CDR3, as DNA: TGTGCCAGCTCACTGGGGCCGGGACCCGTATCGGAAGCTTTCTTT. Its protein is CASSLGPGPVSEAFF.

There are many counts of this clonotype. The genes are TRBV12-3 or TRBV12-4 and TRBJ2-3, with D possibly being TRBD1 (5 bases). The CDR3 is 14 amino acids. V lost 8 bases and J lost 4, with 16 bases in between. The CDR3 nucleotides are TGTGCCAGCCAACAGTATTGGGGCTCAGATACGCAGTATTTT. This codes for CASQQYWGSDTQYF.

In this sample, this clonotype turned up many times. The chain uses TRBV7-3 and TRBJ1-1; no reliable D call. Germline CDR1 SGHTA, CDR2 FQGTGA. The CDR3 is made up of 13 amino acids. Trimming shortened V by 3 bases and J by 1 base, and 6 bases separated the two germline ends. The CDR3 loop is CASSLTANTEAFF. The CDR3 DNA follows: TGTGCCAGCAGCTTGACCGCGAACACTGAAGCTTTCTTT. The full variable domain, with the rest looked up from reference TRBV7-3 and TRBJ1-1, is GAGVSQTPSNKVTEKGKYVELRCDPISGHTALYWYRQSLGQGPEFLIYFQGTGAADDSGLPNDRFFAVRPEGSVSTLKIQRTERGDSAVYLCASSLTANTEAFFGQGTRLTVV.

At least ten counts were recorded for this clonotype. V and J are TRBV3-1 and TRBJ2-2; a possible D gene is TRBD2 (5 bases). Germline V CDR1 and CDR2: LGHDT, YNNKEL (reference sequence). The CDR3 totals 14 residues. Trimming stripped 0 bases from V and 6 bases from J, with 8 bases between. The CDR3 loop is CASSQERRAGELFF. Written as DNA, the CDR3 is TGTGCCAGCAGCCAAGAGAGGCGGGCCGGGGAGCTGTTTTTT.

This clonotype was counted many times. The chain uses TRBV27 and TRBJ1-2; D unresolved. Per the germline V gene, CDR1 is MNHEY and CDR2 is SMNVEV (reference sequence). Trimming took 0 bases from V and 5 from J, leaving 7 bases between them. The CDR3 runs 13 residues. CDR3 nucleotides: TGTGCCAGCAGTTTATCGCGAGGTTATGGCTACACCTTC. It codes for CASSLSRGYGYTF.

The chain carries TRBV4-2 and TRBJ2-5; 12 bases align to TRBD2. This CDR3 contains 18 residues. CDR1 and CDR2 (germline): LGHNA, YNFKEQ. The V gene end was trimmed by 5 bases and the J gene end by 2 bases; junction bases not matched to a gene: 12. Here the CDR3 DNA reads TGTGCCAGCAGCGGCAATGGGGAAGGACTAGCGGGACAAGAGACCCAGTACTTC. Its translation: CASSGNGEGLAGQETQYF.

The chain recombines TRBV20-1 with TRBJ1-1; D possibly corresponds to TRBD1 (6 bases). Trimming removed 3 bases from V and 5 bases from J, with 13 bases in between. The CDR3 has 13 amino acids. CDR1 is DFQATT, CDR2 SNEGSKA, per germline (reference sequence). For the CDR3, the DNA is TGCAGTGCTAGTACGGGGGGCGAAACTGAAGCTTTCTTT. Its translation: CSASTGGETEAFF.

Many counts were recorded for this clonotype. This chain joins TRBV15 and TRBJ1-1; 7 nucleotides agree with TRBD1. Trimming cost V 0 bases and J 3 bases; bases outside gene matches: 7. Germline V gene data show CDR1 as LNHNV and CDR2 as YYDKDF (reference sequence). The CDR3 spans 16 residues. Here the CDR3 reads CATSRDRDSGYTEAFF. CDR3 DNA: TGTGCCACCAGCAGAGATAGGGACAGTGGATACACTGAAGCTTTCTTT.

This clonotype has at least ten counts. This sequence joins TRBV5-1 and TRBJ1-2; D unresolved. There are 13 residues in the CDR3. Germline V gene data show CDR1 as SGHRS and CDR2 as YFSETQ. Trimming left V 0 bases short and J 2 bases short, with 5 bases between. This CDR3 is CASSLAGNYGYTF. The CDR3 nucleotides are TGCGCCAGCAGCTTGGCCGGGAACTATGGCTACACCTTC.

Ten or more counts support this clonotype. The chain links TRBV6-2 or TRBV6-3 to TRBJ2-1, with 8 nucleotides matching TRBD1. The CDR3 has 13 residues. Germline V gives CDR1 MNHEY, CDR2 SVGEGT. The ends lost 6 bases at V and 6 bases at J; junction bases unmatched: 4. The CDR3 sequence: CASRSTGGNEQFF. The CDR3 DNA reads TGTGCCAGCAGATCAACAGGGGGCAATGAGCAGTTCTTC.

At least ten counts were recorded for this clonotype. The J gene is TRBJ1-2, the V gene TRBV29-1; 7 bases align to TRBD1. Trimming removed 7 bases from V and 3 bases from J; junction bases left unmatched: 8. Germline CDR1 reads SQVTM; CDR2 reads ANQGSEA. The CDR3 runs 13 residues. The CDR3 spells CSEEQGGDYGYTF. Written as DNA, the CDR3 is TGCAGCGAAGAGCAAGGGGGCGACTATGGCTACACCTTC. Drawing the rest from reference TRBV29-1 and TRBJ1-2, the complete variable domain is SAVISQKPSRDICQRGTSLTIQCQVDSQVTMMFWYRQQPGQSLTLIATANQGSEATYESGFVIDKFPISRPNLTFSTLTVSNMSPEDSSIYLCSEEQGGDYGYTFGSGTRLTVV.

Comment on this clonotype: A clone one base away is much larger, so this may be a read error. The genes are TRBV7-8 and TRBJ1-1; D may be TRBD1 (6 bases). The germline V gene encodes CDR1 SGHVS and CDR2 FQNEAQ. V was cut by 5 bases and J by 9 bases, with 10 bases left in between. The CDR3 is 11 amino acids. CDR3 protein: CASSHTGKAFF. CDR3 DNA: TGTGCCAGCAGCCATACAGGGAAAGCTTTCTTT.

V gene TRBV5-1 combines with J gene TRBJ1-1; D might be TRBD1 (6 bases). V was shortened by 1 base and J by 3 bases, with 19 bases between the two germline ends. Germline-derived CDR1 and CDR2 are SGHRS and YFSETQ. CDR3 size: 17 residues. The CDR3 protein is CASSLLTGWEGYTEAFF. The CDR3 coding sequence is TGCGCCAGCAGCTTGTTGACAGGTTGGGAGGGCTACACTGAAGCTTTCTTT.

The rearrangement links TRBV4-2 to TRBJ2-1, with D possibly called TRBD1 or TRBD2 (5 bases each). V was pared by 4 bases and J by 4 bases, with 23 bases between. The CDR3 sequence is 18 residues long. Germline CDR1 is LGHNA and CDR2 is YNFKEQ. The CDR3 DNA is TGTGCCAGCAGCCGGGGGAGCGGCCGAAGGGGCATATACAATGAGCAGTTCTTC. The encoded protein is CASSRGSGRRGIYNEQFF.

This clonotype was seen a few times. The genes are TRBV12-3 or TRBV12-4 and TRBJ1-1; unclear D gene. This CDR3 region has 14 residues. V was trimmed by 6 bases and J by 4 bases, leaving 15 bases between them. CDR3 region: CASRVSFGPTEAFF. CDR3 nucleotides: TGTGCCAGCAGAGTATCTTTCGGTCCCACTGAAGCTTTCTTT.

About this clonotype: Relative to the germline gene, one junction end is altered; a read error may explain this. This chain connects TRBV7-7 to TRBJ2-5, with D perhaps matching TRBD2 (6 bases). The CDR3 covers 15 residues. The V gene's germline CDR1 is SSHAT and CDR2 FNYEAQ (reference sequence). CDR3 loop: CASSPGYGGMETQYF. DNA of the CDR3: TGTGCTAGCAGCCCGGGGTATGGAGGGATGGAGACCCAGTACTTC.